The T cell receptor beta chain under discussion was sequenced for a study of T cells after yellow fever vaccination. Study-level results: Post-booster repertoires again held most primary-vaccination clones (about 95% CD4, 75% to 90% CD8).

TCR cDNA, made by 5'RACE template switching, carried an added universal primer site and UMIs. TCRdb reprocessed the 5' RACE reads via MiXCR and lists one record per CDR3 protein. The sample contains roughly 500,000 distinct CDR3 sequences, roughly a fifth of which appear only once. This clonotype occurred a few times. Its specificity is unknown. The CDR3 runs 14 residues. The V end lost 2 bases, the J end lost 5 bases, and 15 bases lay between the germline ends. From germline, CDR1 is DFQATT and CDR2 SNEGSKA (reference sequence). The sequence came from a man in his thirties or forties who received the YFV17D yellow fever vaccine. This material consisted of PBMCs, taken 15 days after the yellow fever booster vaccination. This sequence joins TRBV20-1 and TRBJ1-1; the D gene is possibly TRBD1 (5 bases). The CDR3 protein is CSARLGGRDTEAFF. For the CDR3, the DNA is TGCAGTGCTAGACTGGGGGGTAGGGATACTGAAGCTTTCTTT.